This TCR beta chain was recovered during a study of CD8 T cells in Susac syndrome. Looked up from germline, CDR1 is SGHVS and CDR2 is FQNEAQ. The CDR3 has 16 residues. The V and J ends lost 5 bases and 0 bases respectively, with 15 bases between them. Random hexamers primed reverse transcription of about 0.45 to 1 ug RNA. One entry per CDR3 protein results from TCRdb running MiXCR on the immunoSEQ multiplex PCR reads. The table includes around 150,000 distinct CDR3 sequences, 90% to 95% detected once. V gene TRBV7-8 combines with J gene TRBJ2-3; tentatively, D is TRBD2 (6 bases). The sample taken for sequencing was CD4+ T cells from PBMCs. The sequence was collected from a human donor in good health. The CDR3 region is CASSRRGGTSTDTQYF. DNA of the CDR3: TGTGCCAGCAGCCGTAGGGGAGGAACTAGCACAGATACGCAGTATTTT.